The entry that follows covers one TCR beta chain sequence. Its specificity is unknown. These data are taken from a study of cytomegalovirus exposure and HLA in healthy donors. Donors counted as nominally healthy when sampled, yet unrecorded immune exposures were likely. The CDR3 is 14 residues long. Germline V CDR1 and CDR2: SGHRS, YFSETQ. The germline V and J ends were trimmed by 0 bases and 3 bases, with 9 bases remaining between them. Study-level points and caveats: CMV serostatus was the only recorded immune exposure for donors. Differences between HLA loci emerged in a later analysis of TCR association rates, with DRB1 most and HLA-C fewest.

The PCR employed 60 Vbeta primers together with 13 Jbeta primers. In the original analysis: Per a later analysis, the number of unique TCR beta chains was about 78 million, of which about 11 million were shared. Sequencing was performed with immunoSEQ multiplex PCR; in TCRdb, only in-frame clones are kept and a portion is missing. For V, J and clone size, that table is used; D and trimming come from the DNA. The sample gives 100,000 or so clones, around 77% of which show up once; roughly 9.3% is in the top ten. Sequencing used PBMCs. The rearrangement uses TRBV5-1 and TRBJ1-1, with D perhaps matching TRBD1 (5 bases). The sequence was obtained from a male donor in good health and CMV-seropositive. CDR3 in amino acids: CASSLGAGYTEAFF. The CDR3 DNA sequence: TGCGCCAGCAGCTTGGGTGCAGGGTACACTGAAGCTTTCTTT. The full variable domain, completed using reference TRBV5-1 and TRBJ1-1, is KAGVTQTPRYLIKTRGQQVTLSCSPISGHRSVSWYQQTPGQGLQFLFEYFSETQRNKGNFPGRFSGRQFSNSRSEMNVSTLELGDSALYLCASSLGAGYTEAFFGQGTRLTVV.